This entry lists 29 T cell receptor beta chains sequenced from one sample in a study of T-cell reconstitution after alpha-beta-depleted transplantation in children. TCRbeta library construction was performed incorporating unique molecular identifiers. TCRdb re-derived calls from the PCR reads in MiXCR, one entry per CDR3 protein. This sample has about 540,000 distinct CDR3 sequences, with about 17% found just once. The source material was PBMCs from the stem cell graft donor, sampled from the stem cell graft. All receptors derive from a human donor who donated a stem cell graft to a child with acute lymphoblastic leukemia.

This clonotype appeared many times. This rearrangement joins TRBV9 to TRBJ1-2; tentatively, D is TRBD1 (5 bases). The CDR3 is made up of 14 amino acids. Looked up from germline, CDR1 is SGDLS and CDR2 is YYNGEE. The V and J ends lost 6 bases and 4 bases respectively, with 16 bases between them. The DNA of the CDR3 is TGTGCCAGCACCGGGACCTTGACCTTCTATGGCTACACCTTC. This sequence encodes CASTGTLTFYGYTF.

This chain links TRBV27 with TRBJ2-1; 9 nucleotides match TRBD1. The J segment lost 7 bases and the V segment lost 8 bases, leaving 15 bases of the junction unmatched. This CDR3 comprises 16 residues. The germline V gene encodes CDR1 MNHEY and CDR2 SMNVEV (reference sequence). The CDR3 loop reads CASCSVRDRVWNEQFF. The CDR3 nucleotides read TGTGCCAGCTGCTCCGTCCGGGACAGGGTTTGGAATGAGCAGTTCTTC.

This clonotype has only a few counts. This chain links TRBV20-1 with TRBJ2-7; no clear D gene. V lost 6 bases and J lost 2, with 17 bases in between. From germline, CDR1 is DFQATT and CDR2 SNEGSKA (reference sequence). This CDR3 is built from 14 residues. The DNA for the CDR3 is TGCAGTGCAGTTAGGACGGCAATCACCTACGAGCAGTACTTC. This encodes CSAVRTAITYEQYF.

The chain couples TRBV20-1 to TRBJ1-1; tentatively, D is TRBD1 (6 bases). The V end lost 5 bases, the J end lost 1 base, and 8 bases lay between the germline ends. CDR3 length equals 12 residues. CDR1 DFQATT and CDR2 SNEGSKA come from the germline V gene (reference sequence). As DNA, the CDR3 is TGCAGTGCTGGAGGGGGGAACACTGAAGCTTTCTTT. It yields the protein CSAGGGNTEAFF.

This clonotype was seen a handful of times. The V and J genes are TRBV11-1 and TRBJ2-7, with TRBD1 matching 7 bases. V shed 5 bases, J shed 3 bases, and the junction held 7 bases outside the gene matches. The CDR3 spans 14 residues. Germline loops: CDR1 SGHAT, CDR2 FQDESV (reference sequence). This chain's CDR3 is CASSPTGLDYEQYF. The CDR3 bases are TGTGCCAGCAGCCCGACAGGGTTGGACTACGAGCAGTACTTC.

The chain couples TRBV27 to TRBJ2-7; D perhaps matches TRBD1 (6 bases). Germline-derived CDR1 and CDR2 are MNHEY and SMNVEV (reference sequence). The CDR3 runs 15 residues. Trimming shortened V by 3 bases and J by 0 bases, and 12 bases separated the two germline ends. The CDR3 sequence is CASSLGRGYSYEQYF. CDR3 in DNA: TGTGCCAGCAGTTTGGGCAGGGGTTACTCCTACGAGCAGTACTTC.

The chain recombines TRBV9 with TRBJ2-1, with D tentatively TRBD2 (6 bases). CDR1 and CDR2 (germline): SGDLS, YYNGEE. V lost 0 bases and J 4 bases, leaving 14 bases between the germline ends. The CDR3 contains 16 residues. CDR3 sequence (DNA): TGTGCCAGCAGCGTAGGTAGCGGCCTTTTTTACAATGAGCAGTTCTTC. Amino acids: CASSVGSGLFYNEQFF.

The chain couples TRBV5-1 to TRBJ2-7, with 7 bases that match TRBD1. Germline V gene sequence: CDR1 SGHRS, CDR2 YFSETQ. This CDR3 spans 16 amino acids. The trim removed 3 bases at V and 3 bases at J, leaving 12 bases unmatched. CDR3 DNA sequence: TGCGCCAGCAGCTCGGGATACTCGGGACAGCTCTACGAGCAGTACTTC. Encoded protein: CASSSGYSGQLYEQYF.

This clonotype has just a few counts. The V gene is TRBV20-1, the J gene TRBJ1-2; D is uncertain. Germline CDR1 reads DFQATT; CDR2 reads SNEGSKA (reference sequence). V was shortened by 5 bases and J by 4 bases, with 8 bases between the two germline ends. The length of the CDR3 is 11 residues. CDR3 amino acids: CSARGVYGYTF. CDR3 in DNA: TGCAGTGCTCGCGGAGTCTATGGCTACACCTTC.

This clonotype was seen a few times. This chain's CDR3 is CASGGSYNEQFF. CDR3 sequence (DNA): TGCGCCAGCGGGGGGTCCTACAATGAGCAGTTCTTC. V gene TRBV5-1 combines with J gene TRBJ2-1; tentative D call: TRBD2 (6 bases). This CDR3 has 12 residues. CDR1 SGHRS and CDR2 YFSETQ come from the germline V gene. V shed 7 bases and J shed 1 base, with 6 bases lying between them.

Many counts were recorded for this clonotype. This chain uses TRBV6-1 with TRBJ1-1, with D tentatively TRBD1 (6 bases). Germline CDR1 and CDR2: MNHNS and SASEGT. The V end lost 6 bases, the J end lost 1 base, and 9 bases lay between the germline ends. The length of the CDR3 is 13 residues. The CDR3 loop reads CASRDSWNTEAFF. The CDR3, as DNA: TGTGCCAGCAGGGACAGTTGGAACACTGAAGCTTTCTTT.

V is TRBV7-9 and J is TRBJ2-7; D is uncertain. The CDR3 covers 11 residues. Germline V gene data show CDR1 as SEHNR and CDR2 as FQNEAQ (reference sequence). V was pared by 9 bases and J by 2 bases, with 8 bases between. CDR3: CASTATYEQYF. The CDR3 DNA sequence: TGTGCCAGTACAGCAACCTACGAGCAGTACTTC.

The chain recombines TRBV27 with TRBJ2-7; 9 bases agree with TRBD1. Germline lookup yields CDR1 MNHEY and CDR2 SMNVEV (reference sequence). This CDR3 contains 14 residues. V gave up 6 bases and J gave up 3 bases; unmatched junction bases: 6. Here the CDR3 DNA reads TGTGCCAGCAGCCGGGACAGGGCCTACTACGAGCAGTACTTC. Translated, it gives CASSRDRAYYEQYF.

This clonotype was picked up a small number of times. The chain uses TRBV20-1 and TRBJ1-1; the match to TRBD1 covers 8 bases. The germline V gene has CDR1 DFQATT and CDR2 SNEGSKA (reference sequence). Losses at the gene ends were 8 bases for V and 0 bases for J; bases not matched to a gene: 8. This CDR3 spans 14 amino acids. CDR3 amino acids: CSTPRTGMNTEAFF. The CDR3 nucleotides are TGCAGTACGCCCCGGACAGGGATGAACACTGAAGCTTTCTTT.

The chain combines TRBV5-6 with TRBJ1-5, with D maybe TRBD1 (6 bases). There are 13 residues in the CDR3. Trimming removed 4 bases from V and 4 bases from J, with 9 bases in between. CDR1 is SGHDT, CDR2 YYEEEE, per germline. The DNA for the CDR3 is TGTGCCAGCAGCAACGGACAGAATCAGCCCCAGCATTTT. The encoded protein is CASSNGQNQPQHF.

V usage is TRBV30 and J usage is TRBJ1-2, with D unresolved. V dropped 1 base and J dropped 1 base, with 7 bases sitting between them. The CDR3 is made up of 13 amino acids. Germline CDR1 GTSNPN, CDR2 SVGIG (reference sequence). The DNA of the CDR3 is TGTGCCTGGAGTGGGTCCCTTAACTATGGCTACACCTTC. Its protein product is CAWSGSLNYGYTF.

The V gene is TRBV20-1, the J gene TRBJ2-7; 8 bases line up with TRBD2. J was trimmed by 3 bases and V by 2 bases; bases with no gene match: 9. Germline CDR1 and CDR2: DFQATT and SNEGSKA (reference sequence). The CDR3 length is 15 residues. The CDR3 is CSARQGLESNYEQYF. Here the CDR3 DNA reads TGCAGTGCTAGACAGGGACTAGAAAGCAACTACGAGCAGTACTTC.

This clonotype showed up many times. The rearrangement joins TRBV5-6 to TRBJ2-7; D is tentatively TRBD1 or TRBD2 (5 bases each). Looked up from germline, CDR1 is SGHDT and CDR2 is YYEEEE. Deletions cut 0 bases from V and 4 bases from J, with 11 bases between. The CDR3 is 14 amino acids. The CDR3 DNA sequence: TGTGCCAGCAGCTTGGTCCAGGGACCATACGAGCAGTACTTC. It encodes CASSLVQGPYEQYF.

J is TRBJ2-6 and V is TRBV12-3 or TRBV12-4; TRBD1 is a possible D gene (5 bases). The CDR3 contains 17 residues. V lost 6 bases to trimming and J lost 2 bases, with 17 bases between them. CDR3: CASRPLGEVPGANVLTF. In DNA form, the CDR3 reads TGTGCCAGCAGACCCTTAGGGGAAGTACCTGGGGCCAACGTCCTGACTTTC.

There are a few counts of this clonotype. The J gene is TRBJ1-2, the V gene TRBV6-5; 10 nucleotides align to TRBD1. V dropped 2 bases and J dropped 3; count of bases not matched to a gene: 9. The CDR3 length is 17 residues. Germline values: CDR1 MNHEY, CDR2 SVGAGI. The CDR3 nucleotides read TGTGCCAGCAGTTACCGGGGACAGGGGAGAAGGGACTATGGCTACACCTTC. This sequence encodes CASSYRGQGRRDYGYTF.

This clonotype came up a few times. CDR3 coding DNA: TGTGCCAGCAGCGTAGGGACAGGGACCGAAGAGACCCAGTACTTC. Residues: CASSVGTGTEETQYF. The rearrangement links TRBV9 to TRBJ2-5, with 8 bases identical to TRBD1. Per the germline V gene, CDR1 is SGDLS and CDR2 is YYNGEE. V lost 0 bases to trimming and J lost 3 bases; unmatched junction nucleotides: 4. This CDR3 has 15 amino acids.

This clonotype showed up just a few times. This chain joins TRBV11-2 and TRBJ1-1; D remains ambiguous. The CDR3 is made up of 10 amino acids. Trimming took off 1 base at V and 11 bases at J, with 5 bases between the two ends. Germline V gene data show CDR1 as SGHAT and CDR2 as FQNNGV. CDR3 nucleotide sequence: TGTGCCAGCAGCTTAGTATCGGCTTTCTTT. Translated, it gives CASSLVSAFF.

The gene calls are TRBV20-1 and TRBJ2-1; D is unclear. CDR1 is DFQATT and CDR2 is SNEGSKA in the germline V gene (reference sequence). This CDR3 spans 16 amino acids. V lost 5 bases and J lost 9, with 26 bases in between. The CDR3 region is CSASDPPLAGRGEQFF. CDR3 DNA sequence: TGCAGTGCTTCAGATCCCCCCCTCGCCGGTCGTGGTGAGCAGTTCTTC.

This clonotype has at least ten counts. The DNA of the CDR3 is TGCGCCAGCAGCGCGGACAGCATCATGAACACTGAAGCTTTCTTT. This codes for CASSADSIMNTEAFF. The rearrangement links TRBV5-1 to TRBJ1-1, with a tentative D call TRBD1 (6 bases). V was cut by 4 bases and J by 0 bases, with 13 bases left in between. Germline lookup yields CDR1 SGHRS and CDR2 YFSETQ. The CDR3 has 15 residues.

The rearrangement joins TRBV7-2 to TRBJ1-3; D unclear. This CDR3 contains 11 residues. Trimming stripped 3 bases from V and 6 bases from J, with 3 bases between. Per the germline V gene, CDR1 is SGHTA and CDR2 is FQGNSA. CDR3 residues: CASSFENTIYF. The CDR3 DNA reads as TGTGCCAGCAGCTTTGAAAACACCATATATTTT.

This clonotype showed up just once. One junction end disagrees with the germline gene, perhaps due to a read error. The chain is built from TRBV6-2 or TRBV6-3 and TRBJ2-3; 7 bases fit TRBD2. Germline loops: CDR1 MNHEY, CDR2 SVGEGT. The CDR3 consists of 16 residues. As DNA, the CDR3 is TGTGCCAGCTGTTACCTAGCGGAGACTAGCACAGATACGCAGTATTTT. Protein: CASCYLAETSTDTQYF.

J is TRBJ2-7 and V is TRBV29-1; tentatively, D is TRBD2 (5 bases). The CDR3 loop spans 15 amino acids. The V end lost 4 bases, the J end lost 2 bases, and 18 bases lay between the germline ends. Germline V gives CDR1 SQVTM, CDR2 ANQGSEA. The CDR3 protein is CSVVIRGKTTYEQYF. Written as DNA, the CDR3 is TGCAGCGTTGTGATCCGAGGGAAGACGACCTACGAGCAGTACTTC.

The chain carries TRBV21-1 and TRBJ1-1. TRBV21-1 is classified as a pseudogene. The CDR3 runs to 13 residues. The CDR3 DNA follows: TGTGCCAGCCCCAAACAGGTGCCCACTGAAGCTTTCTTT. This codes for CASPKQVPTEAFF.

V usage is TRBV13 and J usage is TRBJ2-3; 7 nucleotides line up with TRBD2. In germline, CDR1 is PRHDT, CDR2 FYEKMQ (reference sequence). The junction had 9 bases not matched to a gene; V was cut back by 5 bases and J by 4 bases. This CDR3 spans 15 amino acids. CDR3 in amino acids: CASSAGRLAADTQYF. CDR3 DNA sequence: TGTGCCAGCAGCGCCGGGCGTCTAGCGGCAGATACGCAGTATTTT. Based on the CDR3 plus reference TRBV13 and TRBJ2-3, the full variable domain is AAGVIQSPRHLIKEKRETATLKCYPIPRHDTVYWYQQGPGQDPQFLISFYEKMQSDKGSIPDRFSAQQFSDYHSELNMSSLELGDSALYFCASSAGRLAADTQYFGPGTRLTVL.